Below are 21 T cell receptor beta chains sequenced from a single sample in a study of patients and donors after allogeneic stem cell transplantation. TCRdb independently ran MiXCR on the RT-PCR reads; one entry per CDR3 protein. The table shows under 200,000 distinct CDR3 sequences, with 30% occurring only once. Sequenced material: blood, either unsorted or a sorted T cell fraction (not recorded which). These receptors were obtained from a human donor who was either an allogeneic HSCT recipient or a stem cell or donor lymphocyte infusion donor (not recorded which). It is not recorded whose cells these are; they may come from a transplant donor.

The chain joins TRBV11-2 to TRBJ2-7; D ambiguous. This CDR3 is built from 13 residues. V was clipped by 4 bases and J by 3 bases, with 10 bases between them. CDR1 is SGHAT, CDR2 FQNNGV, per germline. CDR3 amino acids: CASSSRRNYEQYF. The CDR3 region has the DNA TGTGCCAGCAGCTCTCGGCGGAACTACGAGCAGTACTTC. The variable domain in full, completed from reference TRBV11-2 and TRBJ2-7, reads EAGVAQSPRYKIIEKRQSVAFWCNPISGHATLYWYQQILGQGPKLLIQFQNNGVVDDSQLPKDRFSAERLKGVDSTLKIQPAKLEDSAVYLCASSSRRNYEQYFGPGTRLTVT.

The rearrangement uses TRBV20-1 and TRBJ2-1, with 8 bases aligning to TRBD1. The CDR3 length is 14 residues. After removal of 5 bases from V and 4 bases from J, the junction contained 7 bases not matched to a gene. CDR1 and CDR2 (germline): DFQATT, SNEGSKA (reference sequence). Here the CDR3 DNA reads TGCAGTGCTCCGACCGGACAGGGTTACAATGAGCAGTTCTTC. Its protein is CSAPTGQGYNEQFF.

This clonotype has only a few counts. The J gene is TRBJ1-2, the V gene TRBV18; weak D call: TRBD1 (5 bases). The V and J ends lost 1 base and 6 bases respectively, with 15 bases between them. The germline V gene encodes CDR1 KGHSH and CDR2 LQKENI. This CDR3 is built from 15 residues. The CDR3 DNA follows: TGTGCCAGCTCACCACGGGCAGGGCCGCCGGATGGCTACACCTTC. Its translation: CASSPRAGPPDGYTF.

The chain uses TRBV12-3 or TRBV12-4 and TRBJ2-7; D gene ambiguous. Between the trimmed V and J ends, which lost 5 bases and 5 bases, there was a span of 10 bases. The CDR3 has 12 residues. In DNA form, the CDR3 reads TGTGCCAGCAGTCCCGAGTCCCACGAGCAGTACTTC. Encoded protein: CASSPESHEQYF.

The chain carries TRBV7-9 and TRBJ1-6; 9 nucleotides match TRBD1. The junction had 13 bases not matched to a gene; V was cut back by 5 bases and J by 5 bases. Germline V gene lookup returns CDR1 SEHNR and CDR2 FQNEAQ (reference sequence). The CDR3 is 18 amino acids. CDR3 amino acids: CASSLGTGSPTNNSPLHF. CDR3 DNA: TGTGCCAGCAGCCTCGGGACAGGGAGCCCCACTAATAATTCACCCCTCCACTTT.

This clonotype was detected only a few times. This chain links TRBV11-1 with TRBJ2-7; TRBD1 matches 7 bases. Germline V gene lookup returns CDR1 SGHAT and CDR2 FQDESV (reference sequence). CDR3 length: 15 amino acids. V lost 2 bases and J lost 1; bases outside the gene matches: 5. For the CDR3, the DNA is TGTGCCAGCAGCTTAAGGGGACAGTGGTCCTACGAGCAGTACTTC. Translated, it gives CASSLRGQWSYEQYF. The full variable domain, with the rest looked up from reference TRBV11-1 and TRBJ2-7, is EAEVAQSPRYKITEKSQAVAFWCDPISGHATLYWYRQILGQGPELLVQFQDESVVDDSQLPKDRFSAERLKGVDSTLKIQPAELGDSAMYLCASSLRGQWSYEQYFGPGTRLTVT.

This chain connects TRBV5-5 to TRBJ1-2; 9 bases line up with TRBD1. Trimming took 0 bases from V and 7 from J; bases not matched to a gene: 13. Germline V CDR1 and CDR2: SGHKS, YYEKEE (reference sequence). The CDR3 extends over 17 amino acids. This CDR3 reads CASSLALQTGGPLGYTF. The CDR3 region has the DNA TGTGCCAGCAGCTTGGCCTTACAGACAGGGGGACCTCTTGGCTACACCTTC.

The J gene is TRBJ2-1, the V gene TRBV7-3, with a weak D call TRBD2 (6 bases). The CDR3 spans 15 residues. Trimming pared 2 bases from V and 3 bases from J, leaving 11 bases between. Germline CDR1 reads SGHTA; CDR2 reads FQGTGA. The CDR3: CASSLGPDYYNEQFF. Here the CDR3 DNA reads TGTGCCAGCAGCTTAGGCCCGGACTACTACAATGAGCAGTTCTTC.

This chain links TRBV19 with TRBJ2-2; tentatively, D is TRBD2 (6 bases). This CDR3 has 14 amino acids. Trimming cost V 7 bases and J 1 base, with 10 bases left between them. Germline V gives CDR1 LNHDA, CDR2 SQIVND (reference sequence). This chain's CDR3 is CASTFSGNTGELFF. Here the CDR3 DNA reads TGTGCCAGTACCTTTAGCGGGAACACCGGGGAGCTGTTTTTT.

The genes are TRBV15 and TRBJ1-2; TRBD1 might be the D (6 bases). In germline, CDR1 is LNHNV, CDR2 YYDKDF (reference sequence). V lost 0 bases and J lost 4, with 12 bases in between. The CDR3 is 15 amino acids. The CDR3 DNA is TGTGCCACCAGCAGAGATTTAGGACAGTCCTATGGCTACACCTTC. This gives the protein CATSRDLGQSYGYTF. The full variable domain, with the rest looked up from reference TRBV15 and TRBJ1-2, is DAMVIQNPRYQVTQFGKPVTLSCSQTLNHNVMYWYQQKSSQAPKLLFHYYDKDFNNEADTPDNFQSRRPNTSFCFLDIRSPGLGDTAMYLCATSRDLGQSYGYTFGSGTRLTVV.

Many counts were recorded for this clonotype. The rearrangement joins TRBV7-2 to TRBJ1-1; 7 bases are a match to TRBD1. CDR1 SGHTA and CDR2 FQGNSA come from the germline V gene. V dropped 5 bases and J dropped 5; count of bases not matched to a gene: 8. The CDR3 has 14 residues. The CDR3 protein is CASSPDRARTEAFF. CDR3 coding DNA: TGTGCCAGCAGCCCCGACAGGGCGAGAACTGAAGCTTTCTTT.

This clonotype appeared a single time. The chain joins TRBV5-1 to TRBJ2-5; 11 nucleotides match TRBD2. Germline V lookup: CDR1 SGHRS, CDR2 YFSETQ. The CDR3 is 16 amino acids. V dropped 0 bases and J dropped 4; count of bases not matched to a gene: 5. The CDR3 DNA follows: TGCGCCAGCAGCTTGGGCGCCACTAGCGGGAGAGAGACCCAGTACTTC. It codes for CASSLGATSGRETQYF.

The V and J genes are TRBV4-3 and TRBJ1-5; D is uncertain. The CDR3 sequence is 15 residues long. The ends were cut back, 0 bases at V and 5 bases at J, with 11 bases in the middle. Per the germline V gene, CDR1 is LGHNA and CDR2 is YSLEER. CDR3 sequence (DNA): TGCGCCAGCAGCCAAGATAAGGCAGTCTATCAGCCCCAGCATTTT. Its protein product is CASSQDKAVYQPQHF.

The chain links TRBV12-5 to TRBJ1-5; D remains unclear. V was clipped by 3 bases and J by 1 base, with 4 bases between them. The CDR3 contains 13 residues. Germline CDR1 reads LGHNT; CDR2 reads FRNRAP. CDR3 coding DNA: TGTGCTAGTGGTTTTTCGAGCAATCAGCCCCAGCATTTT. Protein product: CASGFSSNQPQHF.

This chain uses TRBV7-2 with TRBJ1-5; D is uncertain. The germline V gene has CDR1 SGHTA and CDR2 FQGNSA. V lost 1 base, J lost 3 bases, and 10 bases lay in between. CDR3 size: 15 residues. CDR3 loop: CASSLVGNSNQPQHF. For the CDR3, the DNA is TGTGCCAGCAGCTTAGTAGGGAATTCCAATCAGCCCCAGCATTTT.

This clonotype was counted many times. This rearrangement joins TRBV7-2 to TRBJ1-1, with unresolved D. In germline, CDR1 is SGHTA, CDR2 FQGNSA. The CDR3 length is 14 residues. Trimming cost V 1 base and J 6 bases, with 12 bases left between them. Here the CDR3 reads CASSLERPFSEAFF. For the CDR3, the DNA is TGTGCCAGCAGCTTAGAGCGCCCGTTCTCTGAAGCTTTCTTT.

This clonotype was picked up a small number of times. V and J are TRBV28 and TRBJ1-5; TRBD1 matches at 8 bases. Germline CDR1 is MDHEN and CDR2 is SYDVKM. The CDR3 is 16 amino acids. With 5 bases clipped from V and 6 bases from J, the junction kept 12 bases outside the gene matches. CDR3 bases: TGTGCCAGCAGTAGCCCGGCCAGGGGGCGAAGTCAGCCCCAGCATTTT. It encodes CASSSPARGRSQPQHF.

This clonotype was detected many times. V usage is TRBV7-9 and J usage is TRBJ1-6; D perhaps matches TRBD1 (5 bases). CDR1 is SEHNR and CDR2 is FQNEAQ in the germline V gene (reference sequence). The CDR3 is 19 amino acids. The V and J ends lost 5 bases and 0 bases respectively, with 20 bases between them. CDR3: CASSALLQGSGSYNSPLHF. The CDR3 DNA is TGTGCCAGCAGCGCCCTCCTCCAGGGTAGTGGCTCCTATAATTCACCCCTCCACTTT.

The chain joins TRBV20-1 to TRBJ2-1; D is uncertain. Germline-derived CDR1 and CDR2 are DFQATT and SNEGSKA (reference sequence). The CDR3 runs 15 residues. V lost 0 bases, J lost 7 bases, and 16 bases lay in between. For the CDR3, the DNA is TGCAGTGCTAGAGATTTCGGCGGTTTTAAGAATGAGCAGTTCTTC. This sequence encodes CSARDFGGFKNEQFF.

This clonotype has a count of ten or more. The chain combines TRBV29-1 with TRBJ1-5; 9 bases map to TRBD1. The CDR3 consists of 14 residues. The germline V gene has CDR1 SQVTM and CDR2 ANQGSEA. The ends lost 6 bases at V and 4 bases at J; junction bases unmatched: 7. The CDR3 sequence is CSVAGQGLNQPQHF. The DNA for the CDR3 is TGCAGCGTCGCGGGACAGGGACTTAATCAGCCCCAGCATTTT.

This clonotype was recorded at least ten times. The V and J genes are TRBV13 and TRBJ1-1; unclear D gene. Germline V gene data show CDR1 as PRHDT and CDR2 as FYEKMQ (reference sequence). The CDR3 sequence is 14 residues long. The V and J ends lost 5 bases and 7 bases respectively, with 17 bases between them. CDR3 sequence reads: CASSRGRPLGEAFF. In DNA, the CDR3 is TGTGCCAGCAGCCGCGGTAGACCCCTGGGTGAAGCTTTCTTT.